The 9 T cell receptor beta chains reported below all come from one sample, sequenced in a study of post-analysis software for immune sequencing data. General study findings and limits: Compared with controls, patients had more of roughly five TRBV segments, including TRBV5-6, TRBV5-1 and TRBV20-1.

Their antigen targets remain unknown. The library was made from cDNA and included unique molecular identifiers. One entry per CDR3 protein results from TCRdb running MiXCR on the PCR reads. The data show about 770,000 distinct CDR3 sequences, with about 43% seen just once and roughly 5.2% held by the top ten. Material for sequencing was blood. The receptors shown here come from a girl aged 10 to 17 with multiple sclerosis.

The genes are TRBV15 and TRBJ2-4; 12 nucleotides match TRBD2. Gene TRBJ2-5 matches the end of the DNA better, so the J call may be wrong. The CDR3 is 16 amino acids. Germline lookup yields CDR1 LNHNV and CDR2 YYDKDF (reference sequence). CDR3: CATSRDLGLAGETQYF. The CDR3 region has the DNA TGTGCCACCAGCAGAGATTTGGGACTAGCGGGAGAGACCCAGTACTTC.

The gene calls are TRBV29-1 and TRBJ2-3; D ambiguous. Germline CDR1 and CDR2: SQVTM and ANQGSEA. Trimming removed 2 bases at V and 3 bases at J, with 18 bases between. This CDR3 has 16 residues. The CDR3 sequence is CSVEKETGGPTDTQYF. For the CDR3, the DNA is TGCAGCGTTGAAAAGGAGACTGGCGGCCCGACAGATACGCAGTATTTT.

This clonotype came up once. The V gene is TRBV12-3 or TRBV12-4, the J gene TRBJ2-1; TRBD2 aligns across 7 bases. Trimming removed 8 bases from V and 9 bases from J; junction bases left unmatched: 13. This CDR3 has 14 amino acids. CDR3 protein: CASHWGGSRSEQFF. As DNA, the CDR3 is TGTGCCAGCCACTGGGGCGGGAGCAGAAGTGAGCAGTTCTTC.

In this sample, this clonotype turned up a few times. V gene TRBV12-3 or TRBV12-4 combines with J gene TRBJ2-3, with a weak D call TRBD2 (5 bases). The CDR3 is 12 residues long. The ends were cut back, 6 bases at V and 11 bases at J, with 15 bases in the middle. As DNA, the CDR3 is TGTGCCAGCAGGCCTTCAACGGGAATGCAGTATTTT. It encodes CASRPSTGMQYF.

This rearrangement joins TRBV29-1 to TRBJ2-5; perhaps D is TRBD1 or TRBD2 (5 bases each). Deletions cut 8 bases from V and 5 bases from J, with 12 bases between. The CDR3 is 11 residues long. Germline V gene sequence: CDR1 SQVTM, CDR2 ANQGSEA. DNA for the CDR3: TGCAGCTTAGTGTGGGGGGAGACCCAGTACTTC. Protein: CSLVWGETQYF.

As regards this clonotype: A junction boundary mismatches the germline segment, possibly from a read error. CDR3 coding DNA: TGCGCTAGCAGCTTGGTTCAGGGGACCGACGAGCAGTACTTC. The encoded protein is CASSLVQGTDEQYF. The chain carries TRBV5-1 and TRBJ2-7, with D possibly TRBD1 on 6 matching bases. This CDR3 contains 14 residues. Germline CDR1 reads SGHRS; CDR2 reads YFSETQ.

The chain carries TRBV7-2 and TRBJ1-1, with D tentatively TRBD1 (6 bases). CDR1 SGHTA and CDR2 FQGNSA come from the germline V gene. V was cut by 5 bases and J by 5 bases, with 12 bases left in between. The CDR3 is 13 amino acids. The CDR3 reads CASSIQQGTEAFF. The CDR3, as DNA: TGTGCCAGCAGCATACAACAGGGTACTGAAGCTTTCTTT.

This chain links TRBV13 with TRBJ2-7; no definite D call. Germline loops: CDR1 PRHDT, CDR2 FYEKMQ (reference sequence). Trimming removed 5 bases at V and 5 bases at J, with 10 bases between. CDR3 size: 12 residues. The CDR3 nucleotides read TGTGCCAGCAGCAAGAATGTCGACGAGCAGTACTTC. Its translation: CASSKNVDEQYF.

This clonotype turned up a few times. The gene calls are TRBV12-3 or TRBV12-4 and TRBJ2-6; D is unresolved. With 1 base removed from V and 0 bases from J, the gap between germline ends came to 10 bases. CDR3 length equals 17 residues. The chain's CDR3 is CASSLVILYSGANVLTF. The CDR3 DNA is TGTGCCAGCAGTTTAGTTATCTTATACTCTGGGGCCAACGTCCTGACTTTC.